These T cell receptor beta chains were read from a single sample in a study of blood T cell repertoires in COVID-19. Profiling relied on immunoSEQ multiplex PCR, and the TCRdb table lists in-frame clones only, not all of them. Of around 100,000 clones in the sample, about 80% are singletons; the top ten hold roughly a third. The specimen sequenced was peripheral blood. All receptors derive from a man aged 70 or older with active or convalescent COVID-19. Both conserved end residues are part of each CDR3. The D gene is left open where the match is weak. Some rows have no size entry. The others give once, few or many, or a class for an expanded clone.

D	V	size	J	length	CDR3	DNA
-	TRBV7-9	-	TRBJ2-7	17	CASRPDPRRGYSYEQYF	TGTGCCAGCAGACCTGACCCCCGGAGGGGATACTCCTACGAGCAGTACTTC
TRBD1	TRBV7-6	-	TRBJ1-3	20	CASSLAPHAGTGGPGNTIYF	TGTGCCAGCAGCTTAGCCCCCCATGCCGGGACAGGGGGCCCTGGAAACACCATATATTTT
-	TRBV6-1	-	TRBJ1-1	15	CASSEAGGGNTEAFF	TGTGCCAGCAGTGAAGCGGGGGGGGGCAACACTGAAGCTTTCTTT
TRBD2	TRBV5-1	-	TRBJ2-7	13	CASSSGGHYEQYF	TGCGCCAGCAGCTCGGGAGGGCACTACGAGCAGTACTTC
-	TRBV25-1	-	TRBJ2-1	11	CASSRGREQFF	TGTGCCAGCAGCAGGGGACGGGAGCAGTTCTTC
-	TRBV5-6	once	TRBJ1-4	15	CASSLVGRGNEKLFF	TGTGCCAGCAGCTTGGTTGGAAGGGGGAATGAAAAACTGTTTTTT
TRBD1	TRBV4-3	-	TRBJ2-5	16	CASSQDAQGAGETQYF	TGCGCCAGCAGCCAAGATGCACAGGGGGCGGGTGAGACCCAGTACTTC
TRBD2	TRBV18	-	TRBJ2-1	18	CASSPPQSGLAGHNEQFF	TGTGCCAGCTCACCGCCTCAATCAGGACTAGCGGGACACAATGAGCAGTTCTTC
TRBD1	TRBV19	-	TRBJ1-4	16	CASSIRDSATNEKLFF	TGTGCCAGTAGTATCCGGGACAGTGCAACTAATGAAAAACTGTTTTTT
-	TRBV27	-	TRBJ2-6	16	CASGRTGSAGANVLTF	TGTGCCAGCGGAAGAACAGGGTCTGCTGGGGCCAACGTCCTGACTTTC
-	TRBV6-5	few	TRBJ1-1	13	CASGKGRVQKAFF	TGTGCCAGCGGGAAAGGGCGGGTTCAAAAGGCTTTCTTT
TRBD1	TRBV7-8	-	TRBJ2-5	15	CASSQAGGGQETQYF	TGTGCCAGCAGCCAAGCAGGGGGCGGGCAAGAGACCCAGTACTTC
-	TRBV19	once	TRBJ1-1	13	CASSIAGVTEAFF	TGTGCCAGTAGTATAGCAGGGGTCACTGAAGCTTTCTTT
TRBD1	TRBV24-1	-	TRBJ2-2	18	CATSDAPGQGATAGELFF	TGTGCCACCAGTGATGCACCGGGACAGGGGGCTACGGCCGGGGAGCTGTTTTTT
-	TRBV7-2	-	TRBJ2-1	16	CASSLRLGQGNNEQFF	TGTGCCAGCAGCTTACGCCTGGGACAAGGGAATAATGAGCAGTTCTTC
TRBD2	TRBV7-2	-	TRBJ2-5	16	CASSLRLAGWEETQYF	TGTGCCAGCAGCCTACGACTAGCGGGGTGGGAGGAGACCCAGTACTTC
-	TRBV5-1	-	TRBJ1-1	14	CASRFELGGTEAFF	TGCGCCAGCAGATTTGAACTGGGGGGCACTGAAGCTTTCTTT
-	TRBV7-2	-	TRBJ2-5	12	CASSLVQRAQYF	TGTGCCAGCAGCTTAGTTCAGAGGGCCCAGTACTTC
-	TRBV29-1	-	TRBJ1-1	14	CSVAPRLRRTEAFF	TGCAGCGTTGCACCCAGACTCCGGAGGACTGAAGCTTTCTTT
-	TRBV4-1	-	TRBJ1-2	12	CASSQDSYGYTF	TGCGCCAGCAGCCAAGATAGCTATGGCTACACCTTC
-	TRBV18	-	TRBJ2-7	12	CASSETRREQYF	TGTGCCAGCTCAGAGACTAGGAGGGAGCAGTACTTC
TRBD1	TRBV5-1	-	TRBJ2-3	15	CASSSGQGYTDTQYF	TGCGCCAGCAGCTCGGGACAGGGATACACAGATACGCAGTATTTT
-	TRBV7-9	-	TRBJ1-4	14	CASSLYRDNEKLFF	TGTGCCAGCAGCTTATACAGGGATAATGAAAAACTGTTTTTT
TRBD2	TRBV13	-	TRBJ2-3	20	CATYEEGPRTSGIPTDTQYF	TGTGCCACTTACGAAGAGGGGCCTCGGACTAGCGGAATCCCCACAGATACGCAGTATTTT
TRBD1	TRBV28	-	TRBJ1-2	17	CASSPSTAPFNRGGYTF	TGTGCCAGCAGCCCTTCTACGGCTCCCTTCAACAGGGGGGGCTACACCTTC
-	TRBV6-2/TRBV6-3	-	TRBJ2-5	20	CASSYLRQGRVIGAQETRYF	TGTGCCAGTAGTTACCTCAGACAGGGGAGGGTTATTGGGGCCCAAGAGACCCGGTACTTC
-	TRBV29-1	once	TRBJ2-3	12	CSVEDGTDTQYF	TGCAGCGTTGAAGACGGCACAGATACGCAGTATTTT
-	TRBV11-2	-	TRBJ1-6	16	CASSSLSSSYNSPLHF	TGTGCCAGCAGCTCCCTTAGTAGCTCCTATAATTCACCCCTCCACTTT
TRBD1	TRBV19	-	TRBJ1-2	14	CASKPGQGNYGYTF	TGTGCCAGTAAGCCGGGACAGGGGAACTATGGCTACACCTTC
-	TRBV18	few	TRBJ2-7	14	CASSPLDRSYEQYF	TGTGCCAGCTCACCCCTAGACAGGTCCTACGAGCAGTACTTC
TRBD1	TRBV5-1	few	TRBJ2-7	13	CASSFRDRAEQYF	TGCGCCAGCAGCTTCAGGGACAGGGCCGAGCAGTACTTC
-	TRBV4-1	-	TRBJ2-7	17	CASSQEIPLTSSYEQYF	TGCGCCAGCAGCCAAGAAATCCCCCTTACTAGCTCCTACGAGCAGTACTTC
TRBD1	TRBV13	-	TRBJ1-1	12	CASSLERGQAFF	TGTGCCAGCAGCTTAGAAAGGGGGCAGGCTTTCTTT
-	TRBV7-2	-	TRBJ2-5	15	CASSLDQGRPQTQYF	TGTGCCAGCAGCTTAGATCAGGGGCGGCCTCAGACCCAGTACTTC
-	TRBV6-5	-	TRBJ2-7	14	CASSSDTRPYEQYF	TGTGCCAGCAGTTCAGACACACGGCCCTACGAGCAGTACTTC
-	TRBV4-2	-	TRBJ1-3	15	CASSQDWADGNTIYF	TGTGCCAGCAGCCAAGATTGGGCAGATGGAAACACCATATATTTT
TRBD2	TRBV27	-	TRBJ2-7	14	CASSPTSGRLQQYF	TGTGCCAGCAGTCCAACTAGCGGGAGATTACAGCAGTACTTC
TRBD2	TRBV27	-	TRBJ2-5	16	CASSYRTSGGGETQYF	TGTGCCAGCAGTTATAGGACTAGCGGGGGAGGAGAGACCCAGTACTTC
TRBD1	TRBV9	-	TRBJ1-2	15	CASSYREGAIDGYTF	TGTGCCAGCAGCTACCGGGAGGGGGCGATTGATGGCTACACCTTC
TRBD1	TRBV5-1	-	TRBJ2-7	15	CASSYRGQGPYEQYF	TGCGCCAGCAGCTATAGGGGACAGGGACCCTACGAGCAGTACTTC
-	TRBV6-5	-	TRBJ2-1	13	CASNAQWGVEQFF	TGTGCCAGCAACGCCCAATGGGGCGTGGAGCAGTTCTTC
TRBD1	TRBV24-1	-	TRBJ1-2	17	CATSAGTGAPPFYGYTF	TGTGCCACCAGTGCCGGGACAGGGGCCCCTCCGTTCTATGGCTACACCTTC
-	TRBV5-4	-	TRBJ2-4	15	CASSLPGESGNIQYF	TGTGCCAGCAGCCTACCGGGAGAGAGCGGAAACATTCAGTACTTC
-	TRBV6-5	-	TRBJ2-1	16	CASSFPERTLDNEQFF	TGTGCCAGCAGTTTCCCGGAGCGGACGCTAGACAATGAGCAGTTCTTC
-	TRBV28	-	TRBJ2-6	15	CAIQPGFSGANVLTF	TGTGCCATCCAACCGGGGTTCTCTGGGGCCAACGTCCTGACTTTC
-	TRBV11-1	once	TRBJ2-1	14	CASSRRLGYNEQFF	TGTGCCAGCAGCCGCCGACTAGGGTACAATGAGCAGTTCTTC
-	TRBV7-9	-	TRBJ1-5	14	CASSFTGTHQPQHF	TGTGCCAGCAGCTTTACAGGGACCCATCAGCCCCAGCATTTT
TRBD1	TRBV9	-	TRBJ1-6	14	CASSEDRGYSPLHF	TGTGCCAGCAGCGAAGACAGGGGATACTCACCCCTCCACTTT
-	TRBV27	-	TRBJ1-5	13	CASSLNQWQPQHF	TGTGCCAGCAGTTTAAATCAGTGGCAGCCCCAGCATTTT
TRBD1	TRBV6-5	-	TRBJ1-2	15	CASSYSRRGTYGYTF	TGTGCCAGCAGTTACTCCCGCAGGGGGACCTATGGCTACACCTTC
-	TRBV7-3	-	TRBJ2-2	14	CASKPHTNTGELFF	TGTGCCAGCAAGCCCCATACGAACACCGGGGAGCTGTTTTTT